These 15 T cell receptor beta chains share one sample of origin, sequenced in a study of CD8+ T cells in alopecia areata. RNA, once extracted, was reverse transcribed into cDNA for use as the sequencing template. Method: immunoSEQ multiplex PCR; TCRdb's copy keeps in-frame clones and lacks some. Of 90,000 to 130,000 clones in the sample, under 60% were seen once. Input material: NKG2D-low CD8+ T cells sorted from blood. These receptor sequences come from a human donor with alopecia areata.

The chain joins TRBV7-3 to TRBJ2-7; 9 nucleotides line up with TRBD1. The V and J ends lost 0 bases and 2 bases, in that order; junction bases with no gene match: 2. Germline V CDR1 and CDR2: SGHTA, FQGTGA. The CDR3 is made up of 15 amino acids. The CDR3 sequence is CASSLTGDRAYEQYF. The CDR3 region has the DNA TGTGCCAGCAGCTTAACAGGGGACAGGGCCTACGAGCAGTACTTC.

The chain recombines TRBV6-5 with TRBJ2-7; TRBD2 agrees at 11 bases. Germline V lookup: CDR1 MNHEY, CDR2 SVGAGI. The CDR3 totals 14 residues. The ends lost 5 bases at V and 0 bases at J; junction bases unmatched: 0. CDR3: CASSTSGSSYEQYF. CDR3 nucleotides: TGTGCCAGCAGTACTAGCGGGAGCTCCTACGAGCAGTACTTC.

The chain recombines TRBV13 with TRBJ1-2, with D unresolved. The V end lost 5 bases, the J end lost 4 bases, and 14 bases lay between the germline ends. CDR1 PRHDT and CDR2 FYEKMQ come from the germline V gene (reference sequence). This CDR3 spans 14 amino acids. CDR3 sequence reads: CASSPLAGSYGYTF. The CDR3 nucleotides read TGTGCCAGCAGCCCCTTGGCGGGCAGCTATGGCTACACCTTC.

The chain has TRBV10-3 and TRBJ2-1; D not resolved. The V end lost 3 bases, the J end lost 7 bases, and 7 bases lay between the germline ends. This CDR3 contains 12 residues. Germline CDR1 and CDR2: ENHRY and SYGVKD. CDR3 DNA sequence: TGTGCCATCAGTGATTTAAGGAATGAGCAGTTCTTC. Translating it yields CAISDLRNEQFF.

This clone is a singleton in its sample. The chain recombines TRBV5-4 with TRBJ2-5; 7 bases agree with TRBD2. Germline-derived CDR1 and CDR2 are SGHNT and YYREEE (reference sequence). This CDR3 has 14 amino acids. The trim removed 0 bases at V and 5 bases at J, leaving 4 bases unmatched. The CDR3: CASSLGREGETQYF. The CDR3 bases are TGTGCCAGCAGCTTGGGCAGGGAGGGGGAGACCCAGTACTTC.

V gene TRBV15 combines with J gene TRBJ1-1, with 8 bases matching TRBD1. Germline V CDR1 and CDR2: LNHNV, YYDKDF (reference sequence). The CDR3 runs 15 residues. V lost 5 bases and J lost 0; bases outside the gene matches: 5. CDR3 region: CATSPNRGMNTEAFF. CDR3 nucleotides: TGTGCCACCAGCCCGAACAGGGGGATGAACACTGAAGCTTTCTTT.

The CDR3: CASSLDSGGSPADTQYF. DNA of the CDR3: TGTGCCAGCAGCTTAGACAGCGGCGGGAGTCCCGCAGATACGCAGTATTTT. The rearrangement links TRBV7-6 to TRBJ2-3; 7 nucleotides agree with TRBD2. Per the germline V gene, CDR1 is SGHVS and CDR2 is FNYEAQ. V shed 1 base, J shed 4 bases, and the junction held 11 bases outside the gene matches. This CDR3 is 17 amino acids long.

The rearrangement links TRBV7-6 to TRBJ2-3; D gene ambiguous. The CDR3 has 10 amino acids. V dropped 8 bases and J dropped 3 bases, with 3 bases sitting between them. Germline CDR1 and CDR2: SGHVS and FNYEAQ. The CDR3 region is CASGTDTQYF. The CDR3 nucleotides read TGTGCCAGCGGTACAGATACGCAGTATTTT.

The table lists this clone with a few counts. The CDR3 coding sequence is TGCAGCGTTGGAACAGGGGCTGGAAACACCATATATTTT. This sequence encodes CSVGTGAGNTIYF. The genes are TRBV29-1 and TRBJ1-3; 7 bases line up with TRBD1. Germline CDR1 is SQVTM and CDR2 is ANQGSEA. CDR3 length: 13 residues. Losses at the gene ends were 4 bases for V and 2 bases for J; bases not matched to a gene: 2.

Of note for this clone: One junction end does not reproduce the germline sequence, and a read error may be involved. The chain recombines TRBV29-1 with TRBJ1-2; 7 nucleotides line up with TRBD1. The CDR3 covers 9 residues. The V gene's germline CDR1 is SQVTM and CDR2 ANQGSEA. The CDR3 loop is CSVGWDRQF. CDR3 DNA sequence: TGCAGCGTTGGTTGGGACAGACAATTC.

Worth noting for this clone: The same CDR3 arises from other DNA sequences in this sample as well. The CDR3 loop is CSVEEEVRPEAFF. The CDR3 nucleotides read TGCAGCGTTGAAGAAGAGGTCCGCCCTGAAGCTTTCTTT. This chain joins TRBV29-1 and TRBJ1-1; D unclear. The V gene's germline CDR1 is SQVTM and CDR2 ANQGSEA. This CDR3 region has 13 residues. V gave up 0 bases and J gave up 6 bases, with 11 bases separating them.

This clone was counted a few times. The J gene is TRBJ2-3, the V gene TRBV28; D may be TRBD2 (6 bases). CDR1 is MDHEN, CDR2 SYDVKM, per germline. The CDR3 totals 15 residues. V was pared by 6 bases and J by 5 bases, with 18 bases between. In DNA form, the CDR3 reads TGTGCCAGCAGACCGACTAGAAACGGGCTAGATACGCAGTATTTT. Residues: CASRPTRNGLDTQYF.

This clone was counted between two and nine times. The CDR3 sequence is CASGGGPYEQYF. The CDR3 DNA follows: TGTGCCAGCGGGGGAGGGCCCTACGAGCAGTACTTC. V is TRBV27 and J is TRBJ2-7; 7 bases are shared with TRBD2. Trimming cost V 8 bases and J 2 bases; bases outside gene matches: 3. Germline values: CDR1 MNHEY, CDR2 SMNVEV (reference sequence). CDR3 length: 12 residues.

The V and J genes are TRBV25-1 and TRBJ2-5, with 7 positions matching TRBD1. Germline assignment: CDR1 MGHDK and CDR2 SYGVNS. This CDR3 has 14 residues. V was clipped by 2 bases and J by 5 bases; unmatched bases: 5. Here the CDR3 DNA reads TGTGCCAGCAGTGAAAACAGGGGAACGGAGACCCAGTACTTC. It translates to CASSENRGTETQYF.

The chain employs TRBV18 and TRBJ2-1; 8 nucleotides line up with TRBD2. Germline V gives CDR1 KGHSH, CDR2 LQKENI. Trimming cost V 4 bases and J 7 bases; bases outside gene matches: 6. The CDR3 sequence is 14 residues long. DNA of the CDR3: TGTGCCAGCTCACTGAGCGGGAGTAGGAATGAGCAGTTCTTC. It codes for CASSLSGSRNEQFF.